Sequencing of this T cell receptor (beta chain) was carried out in a study of naive and memory T cell subsets. General study points: Over 85% of naive TCR sequences appeared only once, unlike memory subsets.

The germline V gene encodes CDR1 SGHVS and CDR2 FQNEAQ. This CDR3 spans 14 amino acids. Trimming stripped 1 base from V and 6 bases from J, with 11 bases between. Two oligonucleotides, mixed equimolar, formed the beta constant-region primer covering TRBC1 and TRBC2. Ligated cDNA was amplified by four rounds of PCR with nested alpha and beta constant-region primers and SP2. TCRdb analysed the UMI-ligation and nested PCR reads with MiXCR anew, one entry per CDR3 protein. The sample carries 130,000 or so distinct CDR3 sequences, roughly 36% recorded once. With respect to this clonotype: Its antigen is undetermined.

This sequence was found in a human donor in good health. The sequenced sample consisted of central memory CD4+ T cells from blood. J is TRBJ2-3 and V is TRBV7-8; D ambiguous. The CDR3 region is CASSLVSNSDTQYF. CDR3 DNA sequence: TGTGCCAGCAGCTTAGTGTCTAATTCCGATACGCAGTATTTT. The variable domain in full, with the rest retrieved from reference TRBV7-8 and TRBJ2-3, is GAGVSQSPRYKVAKRGQDVALRCDPISGHVSLFWYQQALGQGPEFLTYFQNEAQLDKSGLPSDRFFAERPEGSVSTLKIQRTQQEDSAVYLCASSLVSNSDTQYFGPGTRLTVL.